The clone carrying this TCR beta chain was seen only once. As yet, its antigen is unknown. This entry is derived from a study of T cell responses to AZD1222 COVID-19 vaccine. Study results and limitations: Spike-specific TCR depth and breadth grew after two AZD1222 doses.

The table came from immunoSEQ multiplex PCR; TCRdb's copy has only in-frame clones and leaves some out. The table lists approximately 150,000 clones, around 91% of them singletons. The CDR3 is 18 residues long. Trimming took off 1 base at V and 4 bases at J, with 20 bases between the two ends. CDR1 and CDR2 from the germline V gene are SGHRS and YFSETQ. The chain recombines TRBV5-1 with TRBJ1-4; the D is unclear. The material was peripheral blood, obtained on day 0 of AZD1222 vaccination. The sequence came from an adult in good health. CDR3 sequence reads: CASSLICLKFLINEKLFF. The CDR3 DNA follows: TGCGCCAGCAGCTTGATATGCCTCAAATTTCTGATTAATGAAAAACTGTTTTTT.